This T cell receptor beta chain was profiled in a study of PD-1 and CTLA-4 blockade in melanoma. The CDR3 is 12 residues long. Germline-derived CDR1 and CDR2 are MRHNA and SNTAGT. The V gene lost 2 bases and the J gene lost 4 bases, with 5 bases spanning the gap. Profiled with immunoSEQ multiplex PCR; TCRdb holds only in-frame clones, not every one. This table holds under 13,000 clones, 80% to 90% found once. This clone was picked up one time. The rearrangement joins TRBV6-4 to TRBJ1-1; D is uncertain. The sample in question was CD8+ T cells from peripheral blood, obtained from a patient given anti-PD-1 treatment. The sequence was collected from a human donor with melanoma. CDR3 protein: CASSDGSTEAFF. CDR3 nucleotide sequence: TGTGCCAGCAGTGACGGAAGCACTGAAGCTTTCTTT.